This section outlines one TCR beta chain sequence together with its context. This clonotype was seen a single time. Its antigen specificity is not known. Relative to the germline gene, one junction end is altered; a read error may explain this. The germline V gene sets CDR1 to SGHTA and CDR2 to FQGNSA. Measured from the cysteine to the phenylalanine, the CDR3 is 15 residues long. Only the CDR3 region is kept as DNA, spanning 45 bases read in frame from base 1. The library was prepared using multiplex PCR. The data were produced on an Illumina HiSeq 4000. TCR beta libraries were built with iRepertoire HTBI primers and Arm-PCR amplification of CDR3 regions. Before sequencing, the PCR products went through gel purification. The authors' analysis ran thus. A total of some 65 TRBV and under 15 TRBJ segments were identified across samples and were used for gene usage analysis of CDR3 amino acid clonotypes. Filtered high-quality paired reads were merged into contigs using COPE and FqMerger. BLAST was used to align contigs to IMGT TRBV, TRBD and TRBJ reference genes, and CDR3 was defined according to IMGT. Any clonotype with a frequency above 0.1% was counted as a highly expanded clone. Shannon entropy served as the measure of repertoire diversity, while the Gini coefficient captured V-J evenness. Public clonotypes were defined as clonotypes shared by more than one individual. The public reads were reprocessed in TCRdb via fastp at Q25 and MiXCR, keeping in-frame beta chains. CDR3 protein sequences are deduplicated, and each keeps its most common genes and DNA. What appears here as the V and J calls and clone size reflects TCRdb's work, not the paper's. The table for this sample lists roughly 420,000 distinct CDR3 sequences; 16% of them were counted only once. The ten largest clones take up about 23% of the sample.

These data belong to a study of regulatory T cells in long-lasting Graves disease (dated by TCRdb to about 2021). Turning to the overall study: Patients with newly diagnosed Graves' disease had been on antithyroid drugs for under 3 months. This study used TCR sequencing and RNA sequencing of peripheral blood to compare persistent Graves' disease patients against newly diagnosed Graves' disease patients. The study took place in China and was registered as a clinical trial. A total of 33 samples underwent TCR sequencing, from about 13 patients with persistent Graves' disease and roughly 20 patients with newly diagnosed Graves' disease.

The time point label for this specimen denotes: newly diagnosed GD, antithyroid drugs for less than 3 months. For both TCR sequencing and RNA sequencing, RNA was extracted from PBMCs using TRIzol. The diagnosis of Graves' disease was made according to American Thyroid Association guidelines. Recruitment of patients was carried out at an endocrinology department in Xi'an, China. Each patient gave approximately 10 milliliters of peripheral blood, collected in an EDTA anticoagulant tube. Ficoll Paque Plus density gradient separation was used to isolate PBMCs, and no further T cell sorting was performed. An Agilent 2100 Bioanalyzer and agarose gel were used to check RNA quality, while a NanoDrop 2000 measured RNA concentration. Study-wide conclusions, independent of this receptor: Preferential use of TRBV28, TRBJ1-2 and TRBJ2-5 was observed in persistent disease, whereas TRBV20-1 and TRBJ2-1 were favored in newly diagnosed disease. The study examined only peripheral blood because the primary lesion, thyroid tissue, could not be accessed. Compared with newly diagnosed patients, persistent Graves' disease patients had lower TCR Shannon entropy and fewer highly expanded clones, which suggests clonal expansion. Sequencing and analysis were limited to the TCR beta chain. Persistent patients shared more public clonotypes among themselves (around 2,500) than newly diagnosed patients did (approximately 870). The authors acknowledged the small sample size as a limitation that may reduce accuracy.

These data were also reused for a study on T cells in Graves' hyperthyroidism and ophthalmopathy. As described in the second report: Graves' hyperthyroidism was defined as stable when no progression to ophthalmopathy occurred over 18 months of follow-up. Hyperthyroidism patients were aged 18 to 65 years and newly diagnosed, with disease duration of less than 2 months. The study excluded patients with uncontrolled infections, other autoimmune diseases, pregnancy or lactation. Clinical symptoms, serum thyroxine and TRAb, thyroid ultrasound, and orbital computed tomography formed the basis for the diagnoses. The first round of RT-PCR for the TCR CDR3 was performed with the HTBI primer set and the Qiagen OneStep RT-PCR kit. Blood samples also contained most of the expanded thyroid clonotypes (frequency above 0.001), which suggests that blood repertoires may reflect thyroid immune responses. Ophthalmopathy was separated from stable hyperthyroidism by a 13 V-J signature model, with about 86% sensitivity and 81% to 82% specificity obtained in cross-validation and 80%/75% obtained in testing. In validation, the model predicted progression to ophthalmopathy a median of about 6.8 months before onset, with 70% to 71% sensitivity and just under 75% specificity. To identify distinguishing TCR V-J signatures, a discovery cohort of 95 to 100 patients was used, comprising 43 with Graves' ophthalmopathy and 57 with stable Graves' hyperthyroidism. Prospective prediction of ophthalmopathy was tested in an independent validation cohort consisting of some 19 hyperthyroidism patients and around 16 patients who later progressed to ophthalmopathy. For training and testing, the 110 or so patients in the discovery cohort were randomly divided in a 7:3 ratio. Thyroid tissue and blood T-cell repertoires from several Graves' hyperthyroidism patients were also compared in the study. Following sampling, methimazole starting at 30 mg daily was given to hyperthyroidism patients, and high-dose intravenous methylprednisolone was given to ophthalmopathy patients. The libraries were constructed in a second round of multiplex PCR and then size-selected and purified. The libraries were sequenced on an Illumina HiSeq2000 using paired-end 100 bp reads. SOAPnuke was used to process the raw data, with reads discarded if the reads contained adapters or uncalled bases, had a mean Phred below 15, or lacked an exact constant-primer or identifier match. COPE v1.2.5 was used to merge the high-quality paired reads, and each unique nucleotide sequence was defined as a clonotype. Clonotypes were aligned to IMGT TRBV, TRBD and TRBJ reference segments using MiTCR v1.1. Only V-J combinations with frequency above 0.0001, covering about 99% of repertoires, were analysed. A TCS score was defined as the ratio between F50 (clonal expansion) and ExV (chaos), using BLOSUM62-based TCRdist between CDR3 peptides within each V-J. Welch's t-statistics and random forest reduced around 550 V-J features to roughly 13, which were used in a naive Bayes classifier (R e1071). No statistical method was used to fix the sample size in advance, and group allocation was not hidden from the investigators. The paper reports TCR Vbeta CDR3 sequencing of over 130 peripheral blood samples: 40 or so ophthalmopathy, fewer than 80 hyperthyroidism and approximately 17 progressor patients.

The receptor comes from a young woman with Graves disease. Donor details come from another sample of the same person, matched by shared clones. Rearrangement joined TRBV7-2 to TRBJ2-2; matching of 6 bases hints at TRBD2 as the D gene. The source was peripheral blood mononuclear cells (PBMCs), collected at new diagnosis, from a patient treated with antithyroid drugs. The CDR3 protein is CASSSRRVSTGGLFF. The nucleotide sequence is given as TGTGCCAGCAGCTCTCGCAGGGTTAGCACCGGGGGGCTGTTTTTT.